This T cell receptor beta chain was captured in a study of blood T cell repertoires in COVID-19. Original methodology: Nucleated cell counts were estimated from reference gene primer amplification. Profiling relied on immunoSEQ multiplex PCR, and the TCRdb table lists in-frame clones only, not all of them. V and J calls and clone size are as listed in that table; D and trimming were resolved from the DNA. The data contain under 250,000 clones, about nine tenths of them singletons. The source is a woman in her fifties or sixties who had recovered from COVID-19. The sequenced material came from peripheral blood.

In DNA form, the CDR3 reads TGTGCTAGTGGAAGCGGGGCCTACCAAGAGACCCAGTACTTC. It is translated as CASGSGAYQETQYF. This rearrangement joins TRBV12-5 to TRBJ2-5; TRBD2 matches at 7 bases. The V and J ends lost 6 bases and 0 bases, in that order; junction bases with no gene match: 4. Per the germline V gene, CDR1 is LGHNT and CDR2 is FRNRAP. The CDR3 length is 14 residues.